This paragraph reports one T cell receptor beta chain. As yet, its antigen is unknown. Trimming removed 2 bases from V and 6 bases from J, with 14 bases in between. This CDR3 contains 16 residues. Germline CDR1 is MNHEY and CDR2 is SVGAGI. The data were obtained in a study of cytomegalovirus exposure and HLA in healthy donors. Background on the study: Within the Caucasian-associated ancestry cluster were 81% of the 300 to 450 genotyped donors.

PCR was performed using 60 Vbeta and 13 Jbeta primers. The data were produced by immunoSEQ multiplex PCR, yet TCRdb's version contains in-frame clones alone and is incomplete. The data contain 65,000 to 85,000 clones, roughly 84% of them singletons. Broader study findings: Later analysis demonstrated an association between a missense DCLRE1C variant and TCR beta V- and J-gene trimming.

The sequenced sample consisted of PBMCs. The chain links TRBV6-5 to TRBJ1-6; tentatively, D is TRBD1 (5 bases). The clonotype comes from a woman aged 50 to 60 in good health and CMV-seronegative. The DNA for the CDR3 is TGTGCCAGCAGTTACCAGCGGGACGGACCTAATTCACCCCTCCACTTT. Translated: CASSYQRDGPNSPLHF.